This TCR beta chain was identified in a study of blood T cell repertoires in COVID-19. Across the study: Donors in the United States, Italy and Spain gave samples during acute or convalescent COVID-19. From T cells, B-cell-depleted T cells, or PBMCs came the material, which was cDNA or gDNA.

As handled by the study authors: Reference gene primer amplification gave estimated nucleated cell counts. Libraries were prepared by immunoSEQ multiplex PCR; TCRdb keeps only in-frame clonotypes and omits some of them. V and J calls and clone size are as listed in that table; D and trimming were resolved from the DNA. The data hold 140,000 to 150,000 clones, with approximately 87% observed a single time. Trimming left V 4 bases short and J 0 bases short, with 13 bases between. Germline values: CDR1 SGHRS, CDR2 YFSETQ. The CDR3 is 15 residues long. This receptor was taken from a human donor in a cohort sampled during active COVID-19. The chain links TRBV5-1 to TRBJ1-1; a possible D gene is TRBD1 (6 bases). The specimen sequenced was peripheral blood. The CDR3 nucleotides read TGCGCCAGCAGCGCCATACAGGGAATGAACACTGAAGCTTTCTTT. Its translation: CASSAIQGMNTEAFF.